These 24 T cell receptor beta chains came from one sample sequenced in a study of blood T cell repertoires in COVID-19. The protocol was immunoSEQ multiplex PCR, while the TCRdb copy is restricted to in-frame clones and leaves out a portion. The profile shows about 160,000 clones, roughly 80% of them singletons. The material sequenced was PBMCs or T cells enriched from blood (not recorded which). Source of these receptors: a woman aged 60-75 years who had recovered from COVID-19.

The chain employs TRBV2 and TRBJ1-2, with D uncertain. V was clipped by 8 bases and J by 0 bases, with 10 bases between them. The CDR3 totals 13 residues. Germline-derived CDR1 and CDR2 are SNHLY and FYNNEI. CDR3 sequence reads: CASAPEANYGYTF. For the CDR3, the DNA is TGTGCCAGCGCGCCCGAAGCTAACTATGGCTACACCTTC.

V gene TRBV24-1 combines with J gene TRBJ2-5, with a weak D call TRBD2 (5 bases). The germline V gene encodes CDR1 KGHDR and CDR2 SFDVKD. V was trimmed by 4 bases and J by 3 bases, leaving 11 bases between them. CDR3 length: 14 amino acids. The CDR3 coding sequence is TGTGCCACCAGTGACGGACCGGGGAAAGAGACCCAGTACTTC. Amino acids: CATSDGPGKETQYF.

This chain joins TRBV2 and TRBJ1-3, with D possibly matching TRBD1 (6 bases). V lost 3 bases and J 0 bases, leaving 12 bases between the germline ends. The V gene's germline CDR1 is SNHLY and CDR2 FYNNEI. The CDR3 is 16 amino acids. The CDR3 DNA is TGTGCCAGCAGTGACGAACAGGGCTTCTCTGGAAACACCATATATTTT. It translates to CASSDEQGFSGNTIYF.

This chain joins TRBV27 and TRBJ2-3; D perhaps matches TRBD1 (5 bases). The CDR3 is 15 residues long. Germline values: CDR1 MNHEY, CDR2 SMNVEV (reference sequence). The V end was cut by 5 bases, the J end by 8 bases, with 20 bases between. The CDR3 DNA reads as TGTGCCAGCAGTACAGGTAGGGCCACTGTCACTACGCAGTATTTT. Protein: CASSTGRATVTTQYF.

The sample holds one count of this clone. The V and J genes are TRBV12-5 and TRBJ1-6, with D maybe TRBD1 (6 bases). The CDR3 has 14 residues. The V and J ends lost 3 bases and 5 bases respectively, with 8 bases between them. The germline gives CDR1 LGHNT, CDR2 FRNRAP. CDR3 sequence reads: CASGFYRDNSPLHF. The CDR3 DNA sequence: TGTGCTAGTGGTTTTTACAGGGATAATTCACCCCTCCACTTT.

This chain links TRBV24-1 with TRBJ2-7, with D perhaps matching TRBD1 (5 bases). The CDR3 totals 13 residues. The germline V and J ends were trimmed by 8 bases and 6 bases, with 16 bases remaining between them. The germline CDR1 and CDR2 sequences are KGHDR and SFDVKD. The chain's CDR3 is CATILGQGGEQYF. The CDR3 nucleotides read TGTGCCACCATATTGGGGCAGGGCGGCGAGCAGTACTTC.

J is TRBJ2-7 and V is TRBV5-1; TRBD1 aligns across 9 bases. This CDR3 contains 14 residues. After removal of 3 bases from V and 2 bases from J, the junction contained 3 bases not matched to a gene. Looked up from germline, CDR1 is SGHRS and CDR2 is YFSETQ. CDR3 coding DNA: TGCGCCAGCAGCTACAGGGGGCGAACCTACGAGCAGTACTTC. Protein product: CASSYRGRTYEQYF.

The chain has TRBV5-8 and TRBJ1-5; 9 nucleotides line up with TRBD1. Trimming at V came to 4 bases and at J to 1 base, leaving 3 bases not matched to a gene. Germline lookup yields CDR1 SGHTS and CDR2 YDEGEE. The CDR3 is made up of 15 amino acids. CDR3 sequence (DNA): TGTGCCAGCAGCCGGACAGGGGAGAGCAATCAGCCCCAGCATTTT. Residues: CASSRTGESNQPQHF.

This clone occurred a few times. CDR3 amino acids: CSARLASRQFF. The CDR3 bases are TGCAGTGCTAGACTAGCCTCCAGGCAGTTCTTC. This sequence joins TRBV20-1 and TRBJ2-1; D is possibly TRBD2 (5 bases). Germline values: CDR1 DFQATT, CDR2 SNEGSKA (reference sequence). This CDR3 region has 11 residues. The V gene lost 2 bases and the J gene lost 12 bases, with 11 bases spanning the gap.

This CDR3 is CASSDTGGNNEQFF. CDR3 nucleotides: TGCGCCAGCAGCGATACAGGGGGGAATAATGAGCAGTTCTTC. The V and J genes are TRBV5-1 and TRBJ2-1, with 8 bases lining up with TRBD1. V shed 4 bases, J shed 7 bases, and the junction held 7 bases outside the gene matches. The CDR3 runs 14 residues. Germline V gene lookup returns CDR1 SGHRS and CDR2 YFSETQ. The complete variable domain, with remaining parts taken from reference TRBV5-1 and TRBJ2-1, reads KAGVTQTPRYLIKTRGQQVTLSCSPISGHRSVSWYQQTPGQGLQFLFEYFSETQRNKGNFPGRFSGRQFSNSRSEMNVSTLELGDSALYLCASSDTGGNNEQFFGPGTRLTVL.

The V gene is TRBV6-5, the J gene TRBJ1-1; 9 bases match TRBD1. V shed 7 bases and J 4 bases; nucleotides not matched to a gene: 7. The germline V gene has CDR1 MNHEY and CDR2 SVGAGI. This CDR3 region has 14 residues. The CDR3 protein is CASKLQGAGTEAFF. DNA for the CDR3: TGTGCCAGCAAGCTACAGGGGGCGGGCACTGAAGCTTTCTTT.

This clone is a singleton in its sample. The gene calls are TRBV18 and TRBJ1-2, with TRBD1 as a possible D gene (6 bases). V lost 6 bases to trimming and J lost 6 bases, with 14 bases between them. This CDR3 contains 13 residues. Germline values: CDR1 KGHSH, CDR2 LQKENI. CDR3 sequence: CASSLTRGNGYTF. DNA for the CDR3: TGTGCCAGCTCTCTCACGAGGGGGAATGGCTACACCTTC.

The chain carries TRBV5-4 and TRBJ2-3; TRBD2 might be the D (7 bases). The CDR3 runs to 15 residues. Germline values: CDR1 SGHNT, CDR2 YYREEE (reference sequence). With 4 bases removed from V and 4 bases from J, the gap between germline ends came to 16 bases. Here the CDR3 DNA reads TGTGCCAGCAGCGAGAAGGGGGGGCATTCAGATACGCAGTATTTT. This gives the protein CASSEKGGHSDTQYF.

This clone was counted between two and nine times. The chain is built from TRBV4-1 and TRBJ1-2; the D gene is possibly TRBD1 (6 bases). From germline, CDR1 is MGHRA and CDR2 YSYEKL. V shed 3 bases and J shed 3 bases, with 23 bases lying between them. This CDR3 has 18 amino acids. The CDR3 bases are TGCGCCAGCAGCCATTACAGGGTGAAGGGGGGGTTGGACTATGGCTACACCTTC. Its translation: CASSHYRVKGGLDYGYTF.

The count of this clone is one. This sequence joins TRBV30 and TRBJ1-2, with 9 bases identical to TRBD1. This CDR3 spans 14 amino acids. Germline V gene data show CDR1 as GTSNPN and CDR2 as SVGIG (reference sequence). V lost 5 bases to trimming and J lost 4 bases; unmatched junction nucleotides: 8. This chain's CDR3 is CAWDRDRDSYGYTF. Here the CDR3 DNA reads TGTGCCTGGGATAGGGACAGGGATAGCTATGGCTACACCTTC.

This chain links TRBV7-9 with TRBJ2-3; perhaps TRBD1 as D (6 bases). This CDR3 spans 17 amino acids. The V end lost 2 bases, the J end lost 1 base, and 16 bases lay between the germline ends. The germline V gene encodes CDR1 SEHNR and CDR2 FQNEAQ (reference sequence). The CDR3 bases are TGTGCCAGCAGCTTACTCCGGAACAGGGCTGGCACAGATACGCAGTATTTT. Protein product: CASSLLRNRAGTDTQYF.

The chain is built from TRBV2 and TRBJ1-2; unclear D gene. This CDR3 has 16 amino acids. Trimming removed 10 bases at V and 3 bases at J, with 24 bases between. CDR1 is SNHLY and CDR2 is FYNNEI in the germline V gene. The CDR3 DNA follows: TGTGCCACCCTCGAGCTGCGGGCCGGGCCCGACTATGGCTACACCTTC. Its protein product is CATLELRAGPDYGYTF.

This clone occurred a few times. The gene calls are TRBV6-5 and TRBJ1-4; weak D call: TRBD1 (6 bases). This CDR3 is 13 amino acids long. The V gene's germline CDR1 is MNHEY and CDR2 SVGAGI. Trimming shortened V by 6 bases and J by 7 bases, and 12 bases separated the two germline ends. CDR3 residues: CASSPGQFEKLFF. DNA for the CDR3: TGTGCCAGCAGCCCCGGACAGTTTGAAAAACTGTTTTTT.

The chain carries TRBV19 and TRBJ1-2; 12 bases fit TRBD1. The trim removed 5 bases at V and 7 bases at J, leaving 5 bases unmatched. Germline CDR1 reads LNHDA; CDR2 reads SQIVND (reference sequence). This CDR3 spans 14 amino acids. The CDR3 loop reads CASSYRDRGLGYTF. In DNA form, the CDR3 reads TGTGCCAGTAGTTACCGGGACAGGGGGCTTGGCTACACCTTC.

V gene TRBV4-2 combines with J gene TRBJ2-3; D perhaps matches TRBD2 (6 bases). CDR1 and CDR2 (germline): LGHNA, YNFKEQ. The CDR3 consists of 15 residues. Between the trimmed V and J ends, which lost 0 bases and 5 bases, there was a span of 12 bases. CDR3 protein: CASSQDFLALDTQYF. In DNA, the CDR3 is TGTGCCAGCAGCCAAGATTTCCTAGCGCTAGATACGCAGTATTTT.

V usage is TRBV30 and J usage is TRBJ2-3; D is uncertain. V lost 3 bases and J lost 1, with 17 bases in between. Germline CDR1 reads GTSNPN; CDR2 reads SVGIG (reference sequence). The CDR3 totals 16 residues. The CDR3 DNA reads as TGTGCCTGGAGCACCTACCTCGGGTCTGGCACAGATACGCAGTATTTT. Protein sequence: CAWSTYLGSGTDTQYF.

In this sample, this clone turned up a few times. This chain joins TRBV7-9 and TRBJ2-5, with D possibly matching TRBD2 (6 bases). The CDR3 consists of 16 residues. Germline lookup yields CDR1 SEHNR and CDR2 FQNEAQ (reference sequence). Trimming shortened V by 2 bases and J by 1 base, and 14 bases separated the two germline ends. CDR3 nucleotide sequence: TGTGCCAGCAGCTTAAGGCGGGACTTTACCCAAGAGACCCAGTACTTC. This sequence encodes CASSLRRDFTQETQYF.

The V gene is TRBV7-9, the J gene TRBJ2-7; no clear D. The CDR3 contains 13 residues. The germline gives CDR1 SEHNR, CDR2 FQNEAQ (reference sequence). V lost 7 bases and J 2 bases, leaving 12 bases between the germline ends. CDR3 protein: CASTQMLAYEQYF. The CDR3 nucleotides are TGTGCCAGCACCCAGATGTTGGCCTACGAGCAGTACTTC.

This chain links TRBV18 with TRBJ1-2; 10 bases align to TRBD1. This CDR3 has 15 residues. Germline CDR1 KGHSH, CDR2 LQKENI. The V gene end was trimmed by 1 base and the J gene end by 6 bases; junction bases not matched to a gene: 5. The CDR3: CASSPLDRGSDGYTF. In DNA, the CDR3 is TGTGCCAGCTCACCACTGGACAGGGGGAGTGATGGCTACACCTTC. Using reference TRBV18 and TRBJ1-2 for the parts outside the CDR3, the full variable domain is NAGVMQNPRHLVRRRGQEARLRCSPMKGHSHVYWYRQLPEEGLKFMVYLQKENIIDESGMPKERFSAEFPKEGPSILRIQQVVRGDSAAYFCASSPLDRGSDGYTFGSGTRLTVV.